This T cell receptor beta chain was recorded in a study of CD8 T cells in ankylosing spondylitis. The table lists this clonotype with a few counts. Its target is unknown. General study points: Peripheral blood samples showed relatively rare disease-linked clones, and these clones were CD8+. Made up of fewer than ten highly homologous variants, a TCR beta motif appeared characteristic of ankylosing spondylitis blood. Within matched ankylosing spondylitis synovial fluid, disease-linked clones were reportedly significantly enriched.

The CDR3 is 17 residues long. V lost 0 bases and J lost 3, with 16 bases in between. In germline, CDR1 is KGHDR, CDR2 SFDVKD. TCRdb analysed the 5' RACE reads with MiXCR anew, one entry per CDR3 protein. The sample shows approximately 400,000 distinct CDR3 sequences, about 25% of them seen only once. Sequenced material: blood, either unsorted or a sorted T cell fraction (not recorded which). The source is a male donor with ankylosing spondylitis. The J gene is TRBJ2-5, the V gene TRBV24-1, with D perhaps assigned TRBD1 or TRBD2 (5 bases each). The CDR3 DNA follows: TGTGCCACCAGTGATTTGGGGACCGACGGACCCGAAGAGACCCAGTACTTC. Its translation is CATSDLGTDGPEETQYF.